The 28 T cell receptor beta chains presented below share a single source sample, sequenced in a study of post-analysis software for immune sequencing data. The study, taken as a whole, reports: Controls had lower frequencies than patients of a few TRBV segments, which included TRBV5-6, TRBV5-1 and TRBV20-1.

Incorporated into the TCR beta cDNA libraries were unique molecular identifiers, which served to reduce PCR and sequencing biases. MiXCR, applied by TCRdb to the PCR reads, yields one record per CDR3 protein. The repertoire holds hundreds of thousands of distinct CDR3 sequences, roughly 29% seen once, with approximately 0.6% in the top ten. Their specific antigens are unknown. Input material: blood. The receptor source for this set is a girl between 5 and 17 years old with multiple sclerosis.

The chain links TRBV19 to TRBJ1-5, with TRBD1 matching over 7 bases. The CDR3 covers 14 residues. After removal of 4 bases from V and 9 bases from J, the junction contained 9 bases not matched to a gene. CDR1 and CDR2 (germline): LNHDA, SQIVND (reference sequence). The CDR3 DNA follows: TGTGCCAGTAGTAAGACAGGGCCGGGGTGGCCCCAGCATTTT. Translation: CASSKTGPGWPQHF.

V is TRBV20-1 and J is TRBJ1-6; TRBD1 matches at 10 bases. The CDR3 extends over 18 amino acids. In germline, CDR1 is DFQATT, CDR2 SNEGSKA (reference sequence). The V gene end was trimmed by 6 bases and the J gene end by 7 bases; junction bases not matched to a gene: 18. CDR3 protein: CSAVGPGQGPLRNSPLHF. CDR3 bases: TGCAGTGCCGTCGGCCCGGGACAGGGGCCCTTGAGGAATTCACCCCTCCACTTT.

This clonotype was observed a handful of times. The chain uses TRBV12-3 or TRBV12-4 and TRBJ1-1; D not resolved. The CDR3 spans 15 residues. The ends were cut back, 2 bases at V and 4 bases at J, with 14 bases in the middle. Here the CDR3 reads CASSLRADRGTEAFF. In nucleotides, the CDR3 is TGTGCCAGCAGTTTACGGGCAGACCGAGGCACTGAAGCTTTCTTT.

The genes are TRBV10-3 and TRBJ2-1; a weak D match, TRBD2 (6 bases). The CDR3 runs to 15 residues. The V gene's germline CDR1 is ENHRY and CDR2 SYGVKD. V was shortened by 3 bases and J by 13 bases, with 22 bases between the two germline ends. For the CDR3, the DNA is TGTGCCATCAGTGAATCCATGGGGACTCGGGAGACCCAGTTCTTC. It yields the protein CAISESMGTRETQFF.

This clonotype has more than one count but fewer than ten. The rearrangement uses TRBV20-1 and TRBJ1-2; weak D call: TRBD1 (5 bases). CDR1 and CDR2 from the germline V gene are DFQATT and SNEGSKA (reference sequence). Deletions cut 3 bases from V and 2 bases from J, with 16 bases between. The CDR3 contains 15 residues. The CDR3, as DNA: TGCAGTGCTAGGCAGAGGGGAGGTCAGAACTATGGCTACACCTTC. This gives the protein CSARQRGGQNYGYTF.

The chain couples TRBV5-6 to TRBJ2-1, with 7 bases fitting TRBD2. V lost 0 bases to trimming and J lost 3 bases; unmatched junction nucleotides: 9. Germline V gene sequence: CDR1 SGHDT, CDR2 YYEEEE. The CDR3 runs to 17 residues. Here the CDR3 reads CASSLGLAVLLYNEQFF. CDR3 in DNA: TGTGCCAGCAGCTTGGGGCTAGCGGTCCTTCTCTACAATGAGCAGTTCTTC.

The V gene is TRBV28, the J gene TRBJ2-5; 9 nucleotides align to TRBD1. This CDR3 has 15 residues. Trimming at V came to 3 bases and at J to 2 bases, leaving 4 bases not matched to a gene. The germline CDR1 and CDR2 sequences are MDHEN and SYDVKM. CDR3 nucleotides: TGTGCCAGCAGTTTGCCCGGGACAGGGCAAGAGACCCAGTACTTC. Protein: CASSLPGTGQETQYF.

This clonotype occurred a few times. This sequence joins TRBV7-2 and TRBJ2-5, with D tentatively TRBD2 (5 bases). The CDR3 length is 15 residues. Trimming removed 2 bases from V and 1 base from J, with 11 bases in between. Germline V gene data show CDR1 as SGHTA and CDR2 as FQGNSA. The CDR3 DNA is TGTGCCAGCAGCTTATCCCTAGCTAGCCAAGAGACCCAGTACTTC. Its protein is CASSLSLASQETQYF.

CDR3 sequence: CASSEASLGQGSQQYF. CDR3 nucleotides: TGTGCCAGCAGTGAAGCGTCCTTGGGACAGGGAAGTCAGCAGTACTTC. This chain joins TRBV2 and TRBJ2-7; 9 positions agree with TRBD1. V trimming: 0 bases; J trimming: 8 bases; junction bases outside the gene matches: 11. This CDR3 comprises 16 residues. The germline V gene encodes CDR1 SNHLY and CDR2 FYNNEI.

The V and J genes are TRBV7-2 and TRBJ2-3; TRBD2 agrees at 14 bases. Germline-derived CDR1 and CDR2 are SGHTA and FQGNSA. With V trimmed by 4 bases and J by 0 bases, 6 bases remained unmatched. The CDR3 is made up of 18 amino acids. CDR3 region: CASSSGTSGSSSTDTQYF. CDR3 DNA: TGTGCCAGCAGCTCTGGGACTAGCGGGAGCTCAAGCACAGATACGCAGTATTTT.

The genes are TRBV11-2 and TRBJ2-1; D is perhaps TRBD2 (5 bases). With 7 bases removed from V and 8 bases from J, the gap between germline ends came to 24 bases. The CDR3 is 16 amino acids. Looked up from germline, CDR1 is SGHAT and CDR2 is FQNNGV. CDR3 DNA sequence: TGTGCCAGCAAACAGAACGGGGTCGGGGTGTTCGATGAGCAGTTCTTC. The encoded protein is CASKQNGVGVFDEQFF.

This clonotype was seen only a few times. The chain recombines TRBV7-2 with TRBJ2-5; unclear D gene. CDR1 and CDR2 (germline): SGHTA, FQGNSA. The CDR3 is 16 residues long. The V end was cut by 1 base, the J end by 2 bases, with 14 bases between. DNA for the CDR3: TGTGCCAGCAGCTTAGTTGTTCGGCCACGACAAGAGACCCAGTACTTC. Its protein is CASSLVVRPRQETQYF.

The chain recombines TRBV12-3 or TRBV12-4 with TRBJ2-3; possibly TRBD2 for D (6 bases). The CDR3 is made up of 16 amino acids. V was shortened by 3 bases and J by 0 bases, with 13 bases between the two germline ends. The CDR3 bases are TGTGCCAGCAGTTTCGGTCGTGGGGGGAGCACAGATACGCAGTATTTT. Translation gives CASSFGRGGSTDTQYF.

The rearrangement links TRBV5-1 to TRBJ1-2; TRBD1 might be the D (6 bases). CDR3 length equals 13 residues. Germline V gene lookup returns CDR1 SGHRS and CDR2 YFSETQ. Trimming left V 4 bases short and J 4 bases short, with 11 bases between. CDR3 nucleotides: TGCGCCAGCAGCGCTACAGGGCCCTATGGCTACACCTTC. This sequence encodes CASSATGPYGYTF.

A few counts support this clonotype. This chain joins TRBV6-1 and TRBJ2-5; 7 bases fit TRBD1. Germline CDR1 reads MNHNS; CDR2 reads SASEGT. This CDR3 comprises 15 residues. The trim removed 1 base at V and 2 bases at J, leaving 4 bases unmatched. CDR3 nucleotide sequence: TGTGCCAGCAGTGAAGTCCCGGACAGGCAAGAGACCCAGTACTTC. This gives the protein CASSEVPDRQETQYF.

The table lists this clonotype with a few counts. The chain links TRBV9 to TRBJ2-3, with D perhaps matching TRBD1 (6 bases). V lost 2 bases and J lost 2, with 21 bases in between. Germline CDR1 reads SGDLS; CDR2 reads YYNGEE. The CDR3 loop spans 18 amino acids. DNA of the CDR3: TGTGCCAGCAGCGTTGGTGGTTTTGGACTGGGGGCCACAGATACGCAGTATTTT. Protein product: CASSVGGFGLGATDTQYF.

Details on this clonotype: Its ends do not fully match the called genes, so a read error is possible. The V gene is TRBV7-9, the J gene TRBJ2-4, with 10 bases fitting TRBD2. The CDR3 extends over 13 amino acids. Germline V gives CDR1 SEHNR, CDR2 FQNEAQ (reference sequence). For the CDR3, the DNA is TGTGTCAGCGGGCAGCGGGGGGGCAACATTCAGTACTTC. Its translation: CVSGQRGGNIQYF.

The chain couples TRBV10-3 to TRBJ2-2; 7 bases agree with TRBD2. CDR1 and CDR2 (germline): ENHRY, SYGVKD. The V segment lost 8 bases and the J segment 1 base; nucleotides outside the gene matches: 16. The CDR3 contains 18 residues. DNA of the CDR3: TGTGCCATCTCAGGTCGGGGAGGGCGATTCGAGAACACCGGGGAGCTGTTTTTT. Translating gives CAISGRGGRFENTGELFF.

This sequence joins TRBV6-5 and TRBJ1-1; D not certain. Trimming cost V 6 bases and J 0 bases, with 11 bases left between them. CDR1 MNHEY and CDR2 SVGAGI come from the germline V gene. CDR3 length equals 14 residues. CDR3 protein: CASRPRRLNTEAFF. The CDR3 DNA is TGTGCCAGCAGACCGCGGAGACTGAACACTGAAGCTTTCTTT.

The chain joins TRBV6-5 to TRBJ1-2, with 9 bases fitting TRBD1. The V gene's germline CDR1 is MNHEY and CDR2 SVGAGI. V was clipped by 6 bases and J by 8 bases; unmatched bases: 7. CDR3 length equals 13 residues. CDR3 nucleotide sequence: TGTGCCAGCAGCCGGGACAGGGACCTCGGCTACACCTTC. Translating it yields CASSRDRDLGYTF.

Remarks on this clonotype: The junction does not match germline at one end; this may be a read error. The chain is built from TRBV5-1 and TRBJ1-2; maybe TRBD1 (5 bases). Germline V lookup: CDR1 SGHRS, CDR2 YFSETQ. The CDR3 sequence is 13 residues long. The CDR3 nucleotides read TGCGCCTGCAGCTTCGCGGGGCTGCAGGGCTACACCTTC. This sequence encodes CACSFAGLQGYTF.

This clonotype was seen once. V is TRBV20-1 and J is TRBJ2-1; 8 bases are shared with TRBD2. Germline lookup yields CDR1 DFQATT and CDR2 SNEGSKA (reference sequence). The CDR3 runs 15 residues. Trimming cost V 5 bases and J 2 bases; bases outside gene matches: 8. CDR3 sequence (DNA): TGCAGTGCTGGGGGACTAGGGAAGGCCTACAATGAGCAGTTCTTC. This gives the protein CSAGGLGKAYNEQFF.

This chain's CDR3 is CASSLEAGVRQPQHF. CDR3 nucleotide sequence: TGTGCCAGCAGCTTAGAGGCGGGGGTTCGCCAGCCCCAGCATTTT. The chain joins TRBV7-2 to TRBJ1-5; D perhaps matches TRBD1 (5 bases). Trimming took off 1 base at V and 7 bases at J, with 14 bases between the two ends. This CDR3 spans 15 amino acids. From germline, CDR1 is SGHTA and CDR2 FQGNSA.

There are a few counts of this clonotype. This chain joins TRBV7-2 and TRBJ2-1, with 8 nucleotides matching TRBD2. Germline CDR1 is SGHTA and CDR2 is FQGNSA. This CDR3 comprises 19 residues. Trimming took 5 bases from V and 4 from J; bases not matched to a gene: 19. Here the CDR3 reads CASSPRGGATSGLYNEQFF. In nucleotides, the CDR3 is TGTGCCAGCAGCCCTAGGGGTGGCGCTACTAGCGGATTGTACAATGAGCAGTTCTTC.

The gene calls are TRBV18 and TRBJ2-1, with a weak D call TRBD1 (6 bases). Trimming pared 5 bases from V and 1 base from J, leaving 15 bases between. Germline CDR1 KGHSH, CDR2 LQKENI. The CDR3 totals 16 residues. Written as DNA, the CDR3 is TGTGCCAGCTCAGCCCTGGCAGGGGATTCCTACAATGAGCAGTTCTTC. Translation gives CASSALAGDSYNEQFF.

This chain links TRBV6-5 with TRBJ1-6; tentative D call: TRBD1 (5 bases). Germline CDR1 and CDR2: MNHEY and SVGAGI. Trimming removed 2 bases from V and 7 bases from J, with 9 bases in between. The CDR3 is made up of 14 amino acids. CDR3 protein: CASSYRQRNSPLHF. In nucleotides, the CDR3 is TGTGCCAGCAGTTACAGACAGAGGAATTCACCCCTCCACTTT.

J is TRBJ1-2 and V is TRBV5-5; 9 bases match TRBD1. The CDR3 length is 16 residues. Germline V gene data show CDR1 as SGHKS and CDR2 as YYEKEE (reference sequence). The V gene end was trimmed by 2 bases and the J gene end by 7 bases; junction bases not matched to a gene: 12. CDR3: CASSFQLGQGRGGYTF. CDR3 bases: TGTGCCAGCAGCTTCCAACTCGGACAGGGGCGGGGTGGCTACACCTTC.

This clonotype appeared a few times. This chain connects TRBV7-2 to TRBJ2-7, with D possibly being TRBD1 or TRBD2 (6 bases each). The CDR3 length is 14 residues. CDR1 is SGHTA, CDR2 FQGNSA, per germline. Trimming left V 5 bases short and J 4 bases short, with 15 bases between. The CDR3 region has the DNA TGTGCCAGCAGCCCTCTTTGGGGGGCTTACGAGCAGTACTTC. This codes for CASSPLWGAYEQYF.